This TCR beta chain was captured by sequencing in a study of blood T cells in healthy people across ages. General observations from the study: Unsorted PBMCs blocked a conclusive comparison of naive and antigen-experienced cells.

Trimming removed 1 base at V and 4 bases at J, with 10 bases between. The CDR3 length is 14 residues. Looked up from germline, CDR1 is MNHNS and CDR2 is SASEGT. Combining a sample-barcoded 5' primer with a J-beta primer mix, a second PCR ran for roughly 6 to 12 cycles. Carrying 12 random nucleotides, a template-switch adaptor labeled each individual cDNA molecule. TCRdb re-called the 5' RACE reads through MiXCR, storing one row per CDR3 protein. The sample has around 650,000 distinct CDR3 sequences, roughly 43% seen once. This clonotype was counted a few times. The antigen remains unidentified. The sequenced material came from blood. The sequence derives from an elderly man in good health. This chain links TRBV6-1 with TRBJ1-2; a possible D gene is TRBD1 (5 bases). CDR3: CASSEGQKVYGYTF. DNA of the CDR3: TGTGCCAGCAGTGAAGGACAGAAAGTCTATGGCTACACCTTC.